This T cell receptor beta chain was sequenced for a study of long-term antiretroviral therapy in people with HIV. A v3.0 immunoSEQ assay was performed at survey level. Sequencing used immunoSEQ multiplex PCR; TCRdb keeps in-frame clones, though not all of them. The sample carries 30,000 to 45,000 clones, 80% recorded once. The sequencing here drew on unsorted PBMCs, taken 3.4 years after starting antiretroviral therapy. The clonotype was recovered from a man between 25 and 39 years old with HIV.

The chain's CDR3 is CASSFGERQDTQYF. The CDR3 coding sequence is TGTGCCAGCAGCTTCGGGGAGCGTCAAGATACGCAGTATTTT. The chain combines TRBV5-8 with TRBJ2-3; tentatively, D is TRBD2 (5 bases). V lost 2 bases and J lost 5, with 12 bases in between. The CDR3 runs to 14 residues. Germline V CDR1 and CDR2: SGHTS, YDEGEE.